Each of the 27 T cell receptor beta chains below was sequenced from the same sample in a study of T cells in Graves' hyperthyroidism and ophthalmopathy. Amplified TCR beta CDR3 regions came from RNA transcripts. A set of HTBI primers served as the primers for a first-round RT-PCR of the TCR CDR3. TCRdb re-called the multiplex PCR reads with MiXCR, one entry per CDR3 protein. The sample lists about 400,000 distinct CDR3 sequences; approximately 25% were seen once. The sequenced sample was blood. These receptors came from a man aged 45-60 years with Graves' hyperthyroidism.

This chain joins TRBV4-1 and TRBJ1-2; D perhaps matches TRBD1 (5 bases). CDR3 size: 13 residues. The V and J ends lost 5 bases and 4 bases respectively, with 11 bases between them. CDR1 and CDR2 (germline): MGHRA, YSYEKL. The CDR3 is CASSTAGVYGYTF. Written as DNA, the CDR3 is TGCGCCAGCAGCACAGCGGGGGTCTATGGCTACACCTTC.

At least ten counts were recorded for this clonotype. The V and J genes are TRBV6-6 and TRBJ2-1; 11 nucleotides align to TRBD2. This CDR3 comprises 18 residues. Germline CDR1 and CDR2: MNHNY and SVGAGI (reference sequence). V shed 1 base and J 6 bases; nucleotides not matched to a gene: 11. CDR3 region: CASSYLSPLAGVGNEQFF. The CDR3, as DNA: TGTGCCAGCAGTTACTTATCTCCACTAGCGGGAGTCGGCAATGAGCAGTTCTTC.

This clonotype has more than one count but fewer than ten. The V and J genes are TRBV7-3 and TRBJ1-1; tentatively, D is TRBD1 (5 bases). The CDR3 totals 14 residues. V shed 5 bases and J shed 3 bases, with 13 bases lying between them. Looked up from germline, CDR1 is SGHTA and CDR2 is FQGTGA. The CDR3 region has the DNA TGTGCCAGCAGCGTGGAAGTGGGGGACACTGAAGCTTTCTTT. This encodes CASSVEVGDTEAFF. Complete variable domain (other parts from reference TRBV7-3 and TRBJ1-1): GAGVSQTPSNKVTEKGKYVELRCDPISGHTALYWYRQSLGQGPEFLIYFQGTGAADDSGLPNDRFFAVRPEGSVSTLKIQRTERGDSAVYLCASSVEVGDTEAFFGQGTRLTVV.

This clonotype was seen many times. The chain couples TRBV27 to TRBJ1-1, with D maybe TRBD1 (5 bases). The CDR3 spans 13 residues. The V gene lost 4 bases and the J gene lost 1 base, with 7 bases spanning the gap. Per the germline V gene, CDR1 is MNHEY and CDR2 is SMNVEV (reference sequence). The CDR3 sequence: CASSSTGNTEAFF. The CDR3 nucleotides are TGTGCCAGCAGTTCTACAGGGAACACTGAAGCTTTCTTT.

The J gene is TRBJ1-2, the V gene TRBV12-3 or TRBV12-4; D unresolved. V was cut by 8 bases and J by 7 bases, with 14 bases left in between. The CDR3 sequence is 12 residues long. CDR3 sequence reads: CASPRSGGGYTF. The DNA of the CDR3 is TGTGCCAGCCCGAGATCAGGAGGTGGCTACACCTTC.

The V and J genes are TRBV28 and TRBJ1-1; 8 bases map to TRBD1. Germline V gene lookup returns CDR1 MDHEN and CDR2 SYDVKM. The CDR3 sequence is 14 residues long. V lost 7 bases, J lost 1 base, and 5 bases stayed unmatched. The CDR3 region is CASTPGQGNTEAFF. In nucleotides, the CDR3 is TGTGCCAGCACTCCCGGACAGGGGAACACTGAAGCTTTCTTT.

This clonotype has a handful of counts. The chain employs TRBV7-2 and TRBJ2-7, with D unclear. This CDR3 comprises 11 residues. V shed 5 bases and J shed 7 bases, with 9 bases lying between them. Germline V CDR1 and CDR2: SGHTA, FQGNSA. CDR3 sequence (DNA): TGTGCCAGCAGCAACCCACGAGAGCAGTACTTC. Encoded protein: CASSNPREQYF.

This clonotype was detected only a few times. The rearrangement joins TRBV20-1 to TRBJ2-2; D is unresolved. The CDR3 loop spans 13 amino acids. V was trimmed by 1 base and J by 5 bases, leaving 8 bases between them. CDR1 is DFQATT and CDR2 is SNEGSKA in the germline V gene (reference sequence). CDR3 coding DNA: TGCAGTGCTAGAGGCCCAGATACCGGGGAGCTGTTTTTT. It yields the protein CSARGPDTGELFF.

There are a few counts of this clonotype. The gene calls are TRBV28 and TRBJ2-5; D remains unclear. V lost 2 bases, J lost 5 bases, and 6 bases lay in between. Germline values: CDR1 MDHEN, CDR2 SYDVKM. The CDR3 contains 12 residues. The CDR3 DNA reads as TGTGCCAGCAGTTTAACTCGCGAGACCCAGTACTTC. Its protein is CASSLTRETQYF.

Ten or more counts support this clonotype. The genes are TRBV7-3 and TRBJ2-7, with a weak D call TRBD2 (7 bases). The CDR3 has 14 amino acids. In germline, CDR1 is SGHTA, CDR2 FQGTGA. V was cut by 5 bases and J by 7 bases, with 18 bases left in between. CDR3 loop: CASSPIGGAGEQYF. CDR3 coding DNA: TGTGCCAGCAGCCCTATTGGGGGGGCGGGGGAGCAGTACTTC. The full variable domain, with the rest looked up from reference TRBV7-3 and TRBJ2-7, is GAGVSQTPSNKVTEKGKYVELRCDPISGHTALYWYRQSLGQGPEFLIYFQGTGAADDSGLPNDRFFAVRPEGSVSTLKIQRTERGDSAVYLCASSPIGGAGEQYFGPGTRLTVT.

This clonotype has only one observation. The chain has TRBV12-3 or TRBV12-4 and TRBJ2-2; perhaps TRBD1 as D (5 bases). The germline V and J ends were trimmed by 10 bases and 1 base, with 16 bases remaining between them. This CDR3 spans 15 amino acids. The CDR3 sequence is CATQKPGMNTGELFF. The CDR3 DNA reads TGTGCCACCCAAAAACCAGGGATGAACACCGGGGAGCTGTTTTTT.

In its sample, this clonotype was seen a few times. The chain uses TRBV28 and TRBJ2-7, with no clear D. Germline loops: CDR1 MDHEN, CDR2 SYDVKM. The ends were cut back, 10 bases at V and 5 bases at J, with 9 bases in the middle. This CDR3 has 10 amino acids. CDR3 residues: CATRHHEQYF. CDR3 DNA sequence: TGTGCCACCAGGCACCACGAGCAGTACTTC.

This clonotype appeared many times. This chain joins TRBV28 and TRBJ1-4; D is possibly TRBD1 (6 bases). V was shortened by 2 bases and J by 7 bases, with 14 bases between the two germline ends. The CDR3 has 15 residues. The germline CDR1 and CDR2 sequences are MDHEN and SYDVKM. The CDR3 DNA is TGTGCCAGCAGTTTACCGGGGGGCGATAGTGAAAAACTGTTTTTT. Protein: CASSLPGGDSEKLFF.

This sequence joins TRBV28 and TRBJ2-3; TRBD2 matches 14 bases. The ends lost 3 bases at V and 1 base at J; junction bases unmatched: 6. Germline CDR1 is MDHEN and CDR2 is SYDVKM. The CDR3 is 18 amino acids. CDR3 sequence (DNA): TGTGCCAGCAGTTTTCCACCGGGACTAGCGGGGGGCACAGATACGCAGTATTTT. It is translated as CASSFPPGLAGGTDTQYF.

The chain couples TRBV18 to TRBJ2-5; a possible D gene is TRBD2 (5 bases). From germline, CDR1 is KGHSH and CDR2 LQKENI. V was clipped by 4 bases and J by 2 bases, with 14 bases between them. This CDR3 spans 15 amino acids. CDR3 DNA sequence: TGTGCCAGCTCACTCCTGGGCAGCGGACAAGAGACCCAGTACTTC. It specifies CASSLLGSGQETQYF.

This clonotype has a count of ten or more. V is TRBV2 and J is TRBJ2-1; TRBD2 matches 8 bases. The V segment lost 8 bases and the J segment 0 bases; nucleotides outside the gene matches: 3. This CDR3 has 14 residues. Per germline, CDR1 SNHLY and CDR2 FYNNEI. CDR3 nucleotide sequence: TGTGCCAGCCTTAGCGGGAACTCCTACAATGAGCAGTTCTTC. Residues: CASLSGNSYNEQFF.

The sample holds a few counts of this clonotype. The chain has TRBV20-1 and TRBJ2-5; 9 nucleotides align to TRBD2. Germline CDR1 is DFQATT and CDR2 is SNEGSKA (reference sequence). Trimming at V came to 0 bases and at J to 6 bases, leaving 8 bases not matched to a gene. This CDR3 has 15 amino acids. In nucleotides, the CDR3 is TGCAGTGCTAGAGACGAGCGGGAGGCTGTAAAGACCCAGTACTTC. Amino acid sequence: CSARDEREAVKTQYF.

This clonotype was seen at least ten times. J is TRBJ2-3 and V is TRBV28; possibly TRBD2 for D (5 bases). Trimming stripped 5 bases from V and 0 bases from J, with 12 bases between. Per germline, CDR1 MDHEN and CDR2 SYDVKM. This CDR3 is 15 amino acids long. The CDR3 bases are TGTGCCAGCAGTAACCGGGATTCTAGCACAGATACGCAGTATTTT. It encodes CASSNRDSSTDTQYF.

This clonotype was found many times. The CDR3 spells CSVDPSRETQYF. CDR3 sequence (DNA): TGCAGCGTTGACCCGAGTCGGGAGACCCAGTACTTC. This chain uses TRBV29-1 with TRBJ2-5, with no clear D. The germline V gene has CDR1 SQVTM and CDR2 ANQGSEA. Trimming took off 3 bases at V and 5 bases at J, with 10 bases between the two ends. The CDR3 spans 12 residues.

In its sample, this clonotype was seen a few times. The CDR3, as DNA: TGTGCCAGCACATGGGGACAGAACTATGGCTACACCTTC. It is translated as CASTWGQNYGYTF. This chain links TRBV2 with TRBJ1-2; 7 positions match TRBD1. CDR3 length: 13 amino acids. The V gene's germline CDR1 is SNHLY and CDR2 FYNNEI. V shed 7 bases, J shed 2 bases, and the junction held 4 bases outside the gene matches.

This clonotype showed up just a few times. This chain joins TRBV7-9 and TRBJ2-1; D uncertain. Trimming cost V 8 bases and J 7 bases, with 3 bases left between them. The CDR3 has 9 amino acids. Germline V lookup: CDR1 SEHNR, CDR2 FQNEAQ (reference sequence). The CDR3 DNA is TGTGCCAGCCCGAATGAGCAGTTCTTC. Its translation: CASPNEQFF.

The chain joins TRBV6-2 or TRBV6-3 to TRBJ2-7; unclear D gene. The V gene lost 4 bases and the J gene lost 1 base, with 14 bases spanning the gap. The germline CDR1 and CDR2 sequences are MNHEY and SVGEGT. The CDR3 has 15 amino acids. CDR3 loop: CASSFTTGGSYEQYF. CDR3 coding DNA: TGTGCCAGCAGTTTCACGACTGGTGGATCCTACGAGCAGTACTTC.

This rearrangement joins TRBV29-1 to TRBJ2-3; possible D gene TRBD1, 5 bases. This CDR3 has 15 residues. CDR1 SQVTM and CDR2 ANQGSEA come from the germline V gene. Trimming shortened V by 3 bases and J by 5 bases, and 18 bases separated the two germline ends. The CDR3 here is CSVEGQGLIGDTQYF. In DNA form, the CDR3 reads TGCAGCGTTGAGGGCCAGGGTTTGATAGGAGATACGCAGTATTTT.

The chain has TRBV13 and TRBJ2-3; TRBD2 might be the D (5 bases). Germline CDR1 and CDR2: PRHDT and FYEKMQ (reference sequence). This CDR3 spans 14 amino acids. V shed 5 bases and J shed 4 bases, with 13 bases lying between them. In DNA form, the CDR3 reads TGTGCCAGCAGCCGGGATGGGAGAGCAGATACGCAGTATTTT. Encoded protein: CASSRDGRADTQYF. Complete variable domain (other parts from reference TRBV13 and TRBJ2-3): AAGVIQSPRHLIKEKRETATLKCYPIPRHDTVYWYQQGPGQDPQFLISFYEKMQSDKGSIPDRFSAQQFSDYHSELNMSSLELGDSALYFCASSRDGRADTQYFGPGTRLTVL.

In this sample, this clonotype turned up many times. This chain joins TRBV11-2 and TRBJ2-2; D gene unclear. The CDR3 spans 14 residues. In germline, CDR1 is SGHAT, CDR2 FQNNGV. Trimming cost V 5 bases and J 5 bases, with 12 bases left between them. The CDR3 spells CASSRSPETGELFF. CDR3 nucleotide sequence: TGTGCCAGCAGCCGTTCCCCAGAAACCGGGGAGCTGTTTTTT.

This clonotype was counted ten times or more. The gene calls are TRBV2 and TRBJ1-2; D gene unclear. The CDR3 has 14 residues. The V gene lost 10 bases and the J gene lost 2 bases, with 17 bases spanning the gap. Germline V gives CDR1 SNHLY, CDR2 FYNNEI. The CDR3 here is CATEERASNYGYTF. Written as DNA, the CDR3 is TGTGCCACCGAGGAGAGGGCCAGCAACTATGGCTACACCTTC.

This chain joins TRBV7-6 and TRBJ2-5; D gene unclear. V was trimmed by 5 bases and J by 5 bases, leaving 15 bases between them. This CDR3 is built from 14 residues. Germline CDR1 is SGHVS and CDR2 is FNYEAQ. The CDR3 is CASSPSACVETQYF. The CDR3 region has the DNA TGTGCCAGCAGCCCGAGCGCCTGCGTGGAGACCCAGTACTTC.